This T cell receptor (beta chain) derives from a study of blood T cell repertoires in COVID-19. Study background: Sites in the United States, Italy and Spain provided acute and convalescent COVID-19 samples. The cDNA or gDNA used as material had been derived from T cells, B-cell-depleted T cells, or PBMCs.

Germline CDR1 reads GTSNPN; CDR2 reads SVGIG (reference sequence). The CDR3 runs 13 residues. With 5 bases clipped from V and 0 bases from J, the junction kept 1 base outside the gene matches. Here immunoSEQ multiplex PCR was the method, and the copy in TCRdb shows in-frame clones only, minus some. The sample carries 140,000 to 150,000 clones, about 92% recorded once. The clonotype was recovered from a human donor in a cohort sampled during active COVID-19. This chain uses TRBV30 with TRBJ1-1; TRBD1 matches 9 bases. Sequencing used peripheral blood. The CDR3 loop is CAWGTGMNTEAFF. In DNA, the CDR3 is TGTGCCTGGGGGACAGGGATGAACACTGAAGCTTTCTTT. Full variable domain (missing parts from reference TRBV30 and TRBJ1-1): SQTIHQWPATLVQPVGSPLSLECTVEGTSNPNLYWYRQAAGRGLQLLFYSVGIGQISSEVPQNLSASRPQDRQFILSSKKLLLSDSGFYLCAWGTGMNTEAFFGQGTRLTVV.